This TCR beta chain was captured in a study of T cells in Graves' hyperthyroidism and ophthalmopathy (dated by TCRdb to the late 2010s). About the full investigation: Peripheral blood was collected at initial diagnosis, before any treatment. To identify distinguishing TCR V-J signatures, a discovery cohort of some 100 patients was used, comprising 43 with Graves' ophthalmopathy and around 57 with stable Graves' hyperthyroidism. Prospective prediction of ophthalmopathy was tested in an independent validation cohort of fewer than 20 hyperthyroidism patients and 15 to 17 patients who later progressed to ophthalmopathy. The approximately 90 discovery patients were divided at random into training and test sets in a 7:3 ratio. The study also compared thyroid tissue and blood T-cell repertoires from more than five Graves' hyperthyroidism patients. After sampling, hyperthyroidism patients received methimazole starting at 30 mg daily, and ophthalmopathy patients received high-dose intravenous methylprednisolone. TCR Vbeta CDR3 sequencing of approximately 140 peripheral blood samples (over 40 ophthalmopathy, around 80 hyperthyroidism and some 17 progressor patients) is reported in the paper.

This clonotype was counted at least ten times. Its antigen has not been determined. No much larger clone exists at a distance of one base, and base qualities are not known. In the ophthalmopathy patients, disease was moderately to severely active, with a Clinical Activity Score of 3 or more, a NOSPECS grade of 4 or more, and a duration of less than 3 months. The study excluded patients with uncontrolled infections, other autoimmune diseases, pregnancy or lactation. Diagnoses relied on clinical symptoms, serum thyroxine and TRAb, thyroid ultrasound and orbital computed tomography. PBMCs were separated from roughly 9.3 ml of fresh peripheral blood using Ficoll-Paque density gradient centrifugation. Total RNA was extracted with Trizol reagent, and quality was checked on an Agilent 2100 Bioanalyzer. The TCR beta CDR3 regions were amplified from the RNA transcripts. The TCR CDR3 was subjected to a first round of RT-PCR using the HTBI primer set and the Qiagen OneStep RT-PCR kit. The libraries were constructed in a second round of multiplex PCR and then size-selected and purified. Libraries were sequenced paired-end with 100 bp reads on an Illumina HiSeq2000. Per the source publication's procedure: SOAPnuke was used to process the raw data, with reads discarded if the reads contained adapters or uncalled bases, had a mean Phred below 15, or lacked an exact constant-primer or identifier match. High-quality paired reads were merged using COPE v1.2.5, and each unique nucleotide sequence was defined as a clonotype. Clonotypes were aligned to IMGT TRBV, TRBD and TRBJ reference segments using MiTCR v1.1. The analysis was restricted to V-J combinations with a frequency above 0.0001, which together covered 99% to 99.2% of the repertoires. A TCS score was defined as the ratio of F50 (clonal expansion) to E x V (chaos), with BLOSUM62-based TCRdist applied between CDR3 peptides within each V-J. Welch's t-statistics and random forest reduced fewer than 550 V-J features to 13, which were used in a naive Bayes classifier (R e1071). Starting from the raw public reads, TCRdb applied fastp trimming at Q25, assembled clones with MiXCR and retained in-frame beta chains. For every CDR3 protein sequence, its rows merge into one entry that carries the most common genes and DNA. The V and J calls and clone size are TCRdb's, not the authors'. A total of about 600,000 distinct CDR3 sequences appear in this sample, approximately 15% of them only once. In total, the top ten clones hold roughly 6.9% of the sample.

What the work shows at the level of the full study, not this receptor alone: Ophthalmopathy was separated from stable hyperthyroidism by a 13 V-J signature model, with just over 85% sensitivity and around 81% specificity obtained in cross-validation and 80%/75% obtained in testing. Most expanded thyroid clonotypes (frequency above 0.001) were also detected in blood, suggesting blood repertoires may reflect thyroid immune responses. No statistical method was used to set the sample size in advance, and investigators knew the group allocation. In validation, progression to ophthalmopathy was predicted by the model with 70% to 71% sensitivity and 72% to 80% specificity, a median of approximately 6.5 months before onset.

Specimen: blood. The TCR originated in a young woman with Graves' ophthalmopathy.

The CDR3 is CASSSSWEADTQYF. The DNA reads TGTGCCAGCAGCTCCTCATGGGAGGCAGATACGCAGTATTTT. The V and J segments used are TRBV7-3 and TRBJ2-3, and the D gene may be TRBD2, 6 bases matching. The V end loses 4 bases and the J end loses 4 bases, and a stretch of 12 bases separates them. The CDR3 goes from the cysteine to the phenylalanine over 14 residues. Only the CDR3 region is kept as DNA, spanning 42 bases read in frame from base 1. Looking up the germline V gene yields CDR1 SGHTA and CDR2 FQGTGA.